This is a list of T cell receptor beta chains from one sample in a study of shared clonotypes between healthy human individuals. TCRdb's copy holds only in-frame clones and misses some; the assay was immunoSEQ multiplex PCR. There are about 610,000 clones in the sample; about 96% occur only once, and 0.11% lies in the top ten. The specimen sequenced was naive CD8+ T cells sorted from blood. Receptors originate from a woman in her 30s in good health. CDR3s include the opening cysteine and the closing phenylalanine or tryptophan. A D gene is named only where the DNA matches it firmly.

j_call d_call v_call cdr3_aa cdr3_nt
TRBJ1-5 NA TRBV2 CASSGQVRRSNQPQHF TGTGCCAGCAGTGGTCAGGTCCGCCGCAGCAATCAGCCCCAGCATTTT
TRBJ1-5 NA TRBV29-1 CSVVEEGHSNQPQHF TGCAGCGTTGTCGAAGAGGGACACAGCAATCAGCCCCAGCATTTT
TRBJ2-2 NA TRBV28 CASSLWWSTGELFF TGTGCCAGCAGTTTATGGTGGTCCACCGGGGAGCTGTTTTTT
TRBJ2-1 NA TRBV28 CASRRLPNNEQFF TGTGCCAGCAGACGGCTACCTAACAATGAGCAGTTCTTC
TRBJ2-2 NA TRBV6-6 CASSTTGELFF TGTGCCAGCAGTACAACCGGGGAGCTGTTTTTT
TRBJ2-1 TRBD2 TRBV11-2 CASSFQRDYEQFF TGTGCCAGCAGCTTTCAGCGGGACTATGAGCAGTTCTTC
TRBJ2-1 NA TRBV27 CASSHREGTYNEQFF TGTGCCAGCAGTCACAGGGAGGGAACCTACAATGAGCAGTTCTTC
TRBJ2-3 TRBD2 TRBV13 CASSLGLAGDSDTQYF TGTGCCAGCAGCTTAGGCCTAGCGGGAGACTCAGATACGCAGTATTTT
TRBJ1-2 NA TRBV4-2 CASSQDVGPSYGYTF TGTGCCAGCAGCCAAGATGTTGGACCCTCCTATGGCTACACCTTC
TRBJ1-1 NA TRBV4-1 CASSQEDERDTEAFF TGCGCCAGCAGCCAAGAGGACGAGAGGGACACTGAAGCTTTCTTT
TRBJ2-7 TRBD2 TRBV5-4 CASSLLAGGPHYEQYF TGTGCCAGCAGCTTGCTAGCGGGAGGGCCGCATTACGAGCAGTACTTC
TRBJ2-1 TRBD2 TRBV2 CASSQSVSSGYNEQFF TGTGCCAGCAGCCAATCGGTTTCTAGCGGGTACAATGAGCAGTTCTTC
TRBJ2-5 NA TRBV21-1 CASSPRDPWETQYF TGTGCCAGCAGCCCCCGGGACCCTTGGGAGACCCAGTACTTC
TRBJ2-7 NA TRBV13 CASSLSSYEQYF TGTGCCAGCAGTCTTAGCTCCTACGAGCAGTACTTC
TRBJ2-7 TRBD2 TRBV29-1 CSVEDKREGRYEQYF TGCAGCGTTGAAGATAAGCGGGAGGGCCGCTACGAGCAGTACTTC
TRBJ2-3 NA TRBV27 CASSLGGSPGVDTQYF TGTGCCAGCAGTTTGGGGGGAAGTCCTGGGGTGGATACGCAGTATTTT
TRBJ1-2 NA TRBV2 CASLRGGYTF TGTGCCAGCTTAAGGGGTGGCTACACCTTC
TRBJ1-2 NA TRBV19 CASSIAGQDYTF TGTGCCAGTAGTATAGCGGGACAAGACTACACCTTC
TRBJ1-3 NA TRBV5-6 CASSPDGGVSGNTIYF TGTGCCAGCAGCCCAGACGGGGGTGTCTCTGGAAACACCATATATTTT